This T cell receptor beta chain was obtained from a study of cytomegalovirus exposure and HLA in healthy donors. A note on this clone: The antigen is unknown. The same CDR3 can be traced to other DNA sequences in this sample.

The PCR was carried out with 60 Vbeta primers and 13 Jbeta primers. Only in-frame clones appear in the TCRdb table, and some are missing; sequencing was by immunoSEQ multiplex PCR. The sample has approximately 73,000 clones, around 60% seen once; the top ten hold 5.7%. The germline gives CDR1 SNHLY, CDR2 FYNNEI. This CDR3 contains 16 residues. V gave up 2 bases and J gave up 3 bases, with 16 bases separating them. Overall study results and limits: The authors listed around 150 TCR beta chains as cytomegalovirus-associated. There was a cluster of highly shared sequence variants that was likely a sequencing artifact.

The chain couples TRBV2 to TRBJ1-1; no clear D gene. Sequencing input: PBMCs. The clonotype originates from a man aged 25-45 years in good health and CMV-seropositive. The CDR3 loop reads CASSEHSVRMYTEAFF. The DNA of the CDR3 is TGTGCCAGCAGTGAACATAGCGTCAGGATGTACACTGAAGCTTTCTTT. The full variable domain, its missing parts supplied by reference TRBV2 and TRBJ1-1, is EPEVTQTPSHQVTQMGQEVILRCVPISNHLYFYWYRQILGQKVEFLVSFYNNEISEKSEIFDDQFSVERPDGSNFTLKIRSTKLEDSAMYFCASSEHSVRMYTEAFFGQGTRLTVV.